This T cell receptor (beta chain) was profiled in a study of cytomegalovirus exposure and HLA in healthy donors. Study results and caveats: It was reportedly the case that the classifier diagnosed cytomegalovirus status with high specificity and sensitivity. A few chains linked to CMV were shown in vitro to be specific for CMV antigens. Associated with cytomegalovirus, according to the listing, were 150 to 200 TCR beta chains.

Separate from the approximately 600-subject first cohort was the roughly 130-subject validation cohort, to which the donors belonged. Germline V gene lookup returns CDR1 SGHTS and CDR2 YDEGEE. Trimming cost V 4 bases and J 5 bases, with 16 bases left between them. This CDR3 has 15 residues. Data came from immunoSEQ multiplex PCR; TCRdb stores just in-frame clones and leaves some out. The data contain roughly 57,000 clones, roughly 93% of them singletons. With respect to this clone: Its antigen is still unknown.

J is TRBJ1-5 and V is TRBV5-8; D perhaps matches TRBD1 (5 bases). This TCR derives from a woman aged 18-30 years in good health and CMV-seropositive. The sequenced material came from PBMCs. In DNA, the CDR3 is TGTGCCAGCAGCCCCGACAGCACACCGTATCAGCCCCAGCATTTT. Translated, it gives CASSPDSTPYQPQHF. Based on the CDR3 plus reference TRBV5-8 and TRBJ1-5, the full variable domain is EAGVTQSPTHLIKTRGQQATLRCSPISGHTSVYWYQQALGLGLQFLLWYDEGEERNRGNFPPRFSGRQFPNYSSELNVNALELEDSALYLCASSPDSTPYQPQHFGDGTRLSIL.